The subject of this entry is one TCR beta chain. The antigen is undetermined. Germline and junction disagree at one end, which may indicate a read error. TCRdb reprocessed the RT-PCR reads via MiXCR and lists one record per CDR3 protein. The data contain hundreds of thousands of distinct CDR3 sequences, 7.6% of them singletons. The record originates from a study of response to subunit inactivated influenza vaccine. Study-wide findings and caveats: The authors put forward the suggestion that each seasonal influenza vaccination may bring in only a limited number of new T cells.

CDR1 is DFQATT and CDR2 is SNEGSKA in the germline V gene (reference sequence). CDR3 size: 16 residues. The input for sequencing was PBMCs from blood, taken roughly 24 months after vaccination. V and J are TRBV20-1 and TRBJ2-3, with 12 bases that match TRBD2. The clonotype comes from a man aged 50 to 75 who received an inactivated influenza vaccine. The DNA for the CDR3 is TGCTGTGCGCCGGGACTAGCGGGCGCTGTGGCAGATACGCAGTATTTT. Protein product: CCAPGLAGAVADTQYF.